This TCR beta chain was profiled in a study of shared T cell receptors in the human thymus. Profiling relied on immunoSEQ multiplex PCR, and the TCRdb table lists in-frame clones only, not all of them. This table holds some 760,000 clones, 70% to 90% found once. J was trimmed by 5 bases and V by 5 bases; bases with no gene match: 8. Germline CDR1 reads PRHDT; CDR2 reads FYEKMQ (reference sequence). The CDR3 is 14 amino acids. The same data also contributed to another study, on human thymus T cells. As that report states: Those donating were healthy Finnish infants in corrective surgery for congenital heart defects. From resections taken during corrective heart surgery, the thymus tissue was obtained. What appeared biased in thymic and blood repertoires was the usage of V and J genes. Thymic TCR repertoires of unrelated people reportedly overlapped highly.

This rearrangement joins TRBV13 to TRBJ2-7, with TRBD1 identical over 8 bases. The specimen sequenced was thymocytes. The clonotype comes from a girl in the first two years of life with a congenital heart defect. The CDR3 sequence is CASSPRTGTHEQYF. CDR3 sequence (DNA): TGTGCCAGCAGCCCCAGGACAGGGACCCACGAGCAGTACTTC.